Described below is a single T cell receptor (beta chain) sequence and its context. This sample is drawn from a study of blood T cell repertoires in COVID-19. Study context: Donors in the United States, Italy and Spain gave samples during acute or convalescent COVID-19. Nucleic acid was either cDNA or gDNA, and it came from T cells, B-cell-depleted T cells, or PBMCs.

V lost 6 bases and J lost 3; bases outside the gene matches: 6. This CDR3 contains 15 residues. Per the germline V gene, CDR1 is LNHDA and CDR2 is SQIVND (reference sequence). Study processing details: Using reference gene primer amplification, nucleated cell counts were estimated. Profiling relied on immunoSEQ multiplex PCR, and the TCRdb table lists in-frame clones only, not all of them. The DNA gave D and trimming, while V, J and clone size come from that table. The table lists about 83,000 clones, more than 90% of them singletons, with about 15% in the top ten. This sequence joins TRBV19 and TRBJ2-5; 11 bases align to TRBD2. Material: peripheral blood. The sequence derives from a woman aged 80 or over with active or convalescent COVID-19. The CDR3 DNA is TGTGCCAGTAGATTAGCGGGGGGGCAGGAAGAGACCCAGTACTTC. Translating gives CASRLAGGQEETQYF.